Presented here are 3 T cell receptor beta chains from one specimen sequenced in a study of blood T cell repertoires in COVID-19 (dated by TCRdb to about 2020). The library came from the immunoSEQ multiplex PCR assay. Drawn from immuneACCESS, this table holds only the in-frame rearrangements with V and J called that TCRdb kept. Clones are partly lost; checked studies trace under half to an unresolved V gene and leave the rest unexplained. The sample table holds around 390,000 clones, of which roughly 89% were seen once. The top ten clonotypes cover about 10% of the sample. Sequenced: PBMCs or T cells enriched from blood (not recorded which). Every receptor here comes from a woman between 50 and 59 years old who had recovered from COVID-19.

The genes are TRBV29-1 and TRBJ1-1; a possible D gene is TRBD1 (5 bases). CDR1 and CDR2 (germline): SQVTM, ANQGSEA. The CDR3 totals 13 residues. Trimming shortened V by 4 bases and J by 6 bases, and 15 bases separated the two germline ends. CDR3 in DNA: TGCAGCGTTGTTCGGGGGTTTGTACCTGAAGCTTTCTTT. Protein sequence: CSVVRGFVPEAFF.

V usage is TRBV2 and J usage is TRBJ2-1; 7 nucleotides align to TRBD2. Germline V gene sequence: CDR1 SNHLY, CDR2 FYNNEI. The CDR3 sequence is 16 residues long. V shed 6 bases and J 2 bases; nucleotides not matched to a gene: 10. CDR3 in DNA: TGTGCCAGCAGCGGATATGAGCGGGGAACCTACAATGAGCAGTTCTTC. Protein product: CASSGYERGTYNEQFF.

J is TRBJ2-3 and V is TRBV6-2 or TRBV6-3, with 7 bases identical to TRBD1. Germline CDR1 MNHEY, CDR2 SVGEGT. J was trimmed by 3 bases and V by 0 bases; bases with no gene match: 6. The CDR3 loop spans 16 amino acids. The CDR3 spells CASSYSNRGRTDTQYF. In DNA, the CDR3 is TGTGCCAGCAGTTACTCGAACAGGGGAAGAACAGATACGCAGTATTTT.